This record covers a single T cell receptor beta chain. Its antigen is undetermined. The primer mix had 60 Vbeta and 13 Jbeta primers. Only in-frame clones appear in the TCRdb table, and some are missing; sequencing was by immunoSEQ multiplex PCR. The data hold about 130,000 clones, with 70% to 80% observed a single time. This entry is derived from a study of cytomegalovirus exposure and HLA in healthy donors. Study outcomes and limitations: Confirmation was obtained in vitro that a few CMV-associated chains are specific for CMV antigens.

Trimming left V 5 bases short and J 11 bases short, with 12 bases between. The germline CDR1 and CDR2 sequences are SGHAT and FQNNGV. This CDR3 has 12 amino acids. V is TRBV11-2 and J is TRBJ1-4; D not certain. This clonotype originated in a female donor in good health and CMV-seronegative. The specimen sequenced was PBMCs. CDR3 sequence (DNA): TGTGCCAGCAGCCTCGAGGGTGAGAAACTGTTTTTT. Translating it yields CASSLEGEKLFF.